One sample yielded the 28 T cell receptor beta chains listed below, sequenced in a study of blood T cell repertoires in COVID-19. The repertoire was sequenced with immunoSEQ multiplex PCR; TCRdb's copy has only in-frame clones and lacks some. The repertoire holds about 190,000 clones, with around nine tenths as singletons. The source material was peripheral blood. These receptors came from a man aged 40-49 years with acute or convalescent COVID-19.

The chain uses TRBV6-6 and TRBJ2-5, with D tentatively TRBD2 (5 bases). The CDR3 is made up of 15 amino acids. The germline gives CDR1 MNHNY, CDR2 SVGAGI (reference sequence). Trimming shortened V by 2 bases and J by 5 bases, and 15 bases separated the two germline ends. As DNA, the CDR3 is TGTGCCAGCAGTTACCCAGGCAAACTAGACGAGACCCAGTACTTC. Its translation is CASSYPGKLDETQYF.

The chain carries TRBV10-2 and TRBJ1-5, with 7 bases lining up with TRBD1. CDR1 is WSHSY, CDR2 SAAADI, per germline. The CDR3 contains 13 residues. With 8 bases clipped from V and 1 base from J, the junction kept 2 bases outside the gene matches. In nucleotides, the CDR3 is TGCGCCAGCGCACAGGGGAGCAATCAGCCCCAGCATTTT. Its protein is CASAQGSNQPQHF.

This clone was observed a single time. The chain employs TRBV11-2 and TRBJ1-1; tentatively, D is TRBD1 (5 bases). The CDR3 runs 15 residues. Trimming took 1 base from V and 1 from J, leaving 10 bases between them. Germline values: CDR1 SGHAT, CDR2 FQNNGV. As DNA, the CDR3 is TGTGCCAGCAGCTTAGGACAGAGGTCGAACACTGAAGCTTTCTTT. It is translated as CASSLGQRSNTEAFF.

A single count supports this clone. The V gene is TRBV12-3 or TRBV12-4, the J gene TRBJ2-7, with TRBD1 matching 7 bases. This CDR3 contains 12 residues. Trimming removed 6 bases from V and 7 bases from J; junction bases left unmatched: 6. As DNA, the CDR3 is TGTGCCAGCAGGAGGGGGCCGGGAGAGCAGTACTTC. This sequence encodes CASRRGPGEQYF.

Here the CDR3 DNA reads TGTGCCAGCGTCCCCGGTCGGGGGGGGAGTTGGAAAGAGACCCAGTACTTC. Translated: CASVPGRGGSWKETQYF. This sequence joins TRBV7-8 and TRBJ2-5; 8 bases map to TRBD2. This CDR3 is 17 amino acids long. The V segment lost 8 bases and the J segment 3 bases; nucleotides outside the gene matches: 17. Germline CDR1 is SGHVS and CDR2 is FQNEAQ.

The chain uses TRBV28 and TRBJ2-5; possible D gene TRBD2, 6 bases. Per germline, CDR1 MDHEN and CDR2 SYDVKM. The V end was cut by 4 bases, the J end by 2 bases, with 11 bases between. CDR3 length equals 14 residues. Here the CDR3 DNA reads TGTGCCAGCAGTTCGGGACTGCGACAAGAGACCCAGTACTTC. Protein: CASSSGLRQETQYF.

This clone was detected only once. The chain combines TRBV7-9 with TRBJ2-2, with D perhaps matching TRBD2 (6 bases). Germline V gene sequence: CDR1 SEHNR, CDR2 FQNEAQ (reference sequence). V was shortened by 2 bases and J by 5 bases, with 12 bases between the two germline ends. This CDR3 spans 15 amino acids. Here the CDR3 DNA reads TGTGCCAGCAGCTTAACCGCGGCGGGGACCGGGGAGCTGTTTTTT. Amino acids: CASSLTAAGTGELFF.

The chain combines TRBV5-4 with TRBJ1-6; D is unclear. Per germline, CDR1 SGHNT and CDR2 YYREEE (reference sequence). This CDR3 is 12 amino acids long. Trimming removed 4 bases at V and 15 bases at J, with 14 bases between. CDR3 loop: CASSKDSIGLHF. CDR3 nucleotide sequence: TGTGCCAGCAGCAAGGACTCTATAGGCCTCCACTTT.

The gene calls are TRBV9 and TRBJ1-1, with 8 bases lining up with TRBD1. This CDR3 spans 14 amino acids. Germline-derived CDR1 and CDR2 are SGDLS and YYNGEE. Trimming took 0 bases from V and 5 from J; bases not matched to a gene: 3. The CDR3 coding sequence is TGTGCCAGCAGCGTAGGGGACAGGAGAACTGAAGCTTTCTTT. Protein product: CASSVGDRRTEAFF.

This chain joins TRBV10-1 and TRBJ1-1; weak D call: TRBD1 (6 bases). The CDR3 sequence is 13 residues long. V lost 4 bases and J lost 5, with 11 bases in between. Looked up from germline, CDR1 is WNHNN and CDR2 is SYGVQD (reference sequence). CDR3 protein: CASSGTGFTEAFF. The CDR3 DNA is TGCGCCAGCAGTGGCACAGGGTTTACTGAAGCTTTCTTT.

The J gene is TRBJ2-5, the V gene TRBV5-4; 13 bases fit TRBD2. Per germline, CDR1 SGHNT and CDR2 YYREEE (reference sequence). There are 18 residues in the CDR3. Trimming at V came to 3 bases and at J to 8 bases, leaving 16 bases not matched to a gene. The CDR3 region is CASSWEGGLAGAPRTQYF. The CDR3 DNA is TGTGCCAGCAGCTGGGAGGGCGGACTAGCGGGGGCCCCACGAACCCAGTACTTC.

This sequence joins TRBV2 and TRBJ1-1; tentative D call: TRBD1 (6 bases). With 3 bases removed from V and 3 bases from J, the gap between germline ends came to 14 bases. Germline-derived CDR1 and CDR2 are SNHLY and FYNNEI. This CDR3 is built from 15 residues. The CDR3 DNA sequence: TGTGCCAGCAGTGAGAGGGGGGGGATGCACACTGAAGCTTTCTTT. Amino acids: CASSERGGMHTEAFF.

The V call is TRBV30, the J call TRBJ2-7; 7 bases map to TRBD2. J gave up 3 bases and V 1 base, and 0 bases lay outside the gene matches. The CDR3 runs 12 residues. Germline V gene lookup returns CDR1 GTSNPN and CDR2 SVGIG (reference sequence). DNA of the CDR3: TGTGCCTGGAGTGGGGGGGGCTACGAGCAGTACTTC. As protein: CAWSGGGYEQYF.

V is TRBV12-5 and J is TRBJ2-3; D remains ambiguous. CDR3 length: 12 amino acids. Trimming cost V 2 bases and J 4 bases, with 4 bases left between them. CDR1 and CDR2 (germline): LGHNT, FRNRAP. The chain's CDR3 is CASGLSADTQYF. As DNA, the CDR3 is TGTGCTAGTGGTTTGTCGGCAGATACGCAGTATTTT.

The chain carries TRBV7-2 and TRBJ2-2; tentative D call: TRBD2 (6 bases). This CDR3 has 16 amino acids. Germline V gene data show CDR1 as SGHTA and CDR2 as FQGNSA. The V end lost 1 base, the J end lost 6 bases, and 15 bases lay between the germline ends. The CDR3 DNA reads TGTGCCAGCAGCTTAGTGGCGGGGACGTCGGCCGGGGAGCTGTTTTTT. Translating it yields CASSLVAGTSAGELFF.

This CDR3 is CASSLGQLDTQYF. The CDR3 nucleotides read TGCGCCAGCAGCTTGGGACAATTAGATACGCAGTATTTT. The gene calls are TRBV5-1 and TRBJ2-3; no clear D gene. The CDR3 length is 13 residues. The ends were cut back, 0 bases at V and 5 bases at J, with 7 bases in the middle. In germline, CDR1 is SGHRS, CDR2 YFSETQ.

This clone was observed once. V gene TRBV2 combines with J gene TRBJ2-7, with 8 bases that match TRBD1. J was trimmed by 4 bases and V by 3 bases; bases with no gene match: 5. Germline values: CDR1 SNHLY, CDR2 FYNNEI. The CDR3 spans 14 residues. In DNA form, the CDR3 reads TGTGCCAGCAGTGACCAGGGGGCGGGGTACGAGCAGTACTTC. Encoded protein: CASSDQGAGYEQYF.

The V gene is TRBV5-6, the J gene TRBJ1-2; 9 bases match TRBD1. J gave up 5 bases and V 4 bases, and 6 bases lay outside the gene matches. Germline lookup yields CDR1 SGHDT and CDR2 YYEEEE. The CDR3 sequence is 14 residues long. This CDR3 is CASSRKTGGYGYTF. DNA for the CDR3: TGTGCCAGCAGCCGTAAGACAGGGGGTTATGGCTACACCTTC.

The J gene is TRBJ2-1, the V gene TRBV27, with D perhaps matching TRBD2 (7 bases). Germline CDR1 and CDR2: MNHEY and SMNVEV (reference sequence). V dropped 3 bases and J dropped 1 base, with 13 bases sitting between them. This CDR3 is built from 16 residues. CDR3 region: CASSFGGARSYNEQFF. The CDR3 bases are TGTGCCAGCAGTTTTGGGGGGGCTCGGTCCTACAATGAGCAGTTCTTC.

The V call is TRBV6-6, the J call TRBJ2-7; D might be TRBD2 (7 bases). V was cut by 2 bases and J by 5 bases, with 16 bases left in between. Germline V gene sequence: CDR1 MNHNY, CDR2 SVGAGI (reference sequence). This CDR3 is built from 15 residues. In DNA form, the CDR3 reads TGTGCCAGCAGTTACGGGGCGGGCGGGGGCGACGAGCAGTACTTC. Its protein product is CASSYGAGGGDEQYF.

V and J are TRBV5-1 and TRBJ1-1, with 9 bases fitting TRBD1. With V trimmed by 3 bases and J by 6 bases, 9 bases remained unmatched. The germline V gene encodes CDR1 SGHRS and CDR2 YFSETQ. The CDR3 contains 15 residues. The DNA of the CDR3 is TGCGCCAGCAGCTCCCTAACAGGGGGCGCGGCTGAAGCTTTCTTT. It yields the protein CASSSLTGGAAEAFF.

This clone came up a few times. The V gene is TRBV7-8, the J gene TRBJ2-7; weak D call: TRBD2 (7 bases). The CDR3 is 15 residues long. V shed 5 bases and J shed 2 bases, with 16 bases lying between them. CDR1 and CDR2 (germline): SGHVS, FQNEAQ. Here the CDR3 DNA reads TGTGCCAGCAGCCTCCAACAGGGAGGGACCTACGAGCAGTACTTC. Protein sequence: CASSLQQGGTYEQYF. Combining the CDR3 with reference TRBV7-8 and TRBJ2-7 gives the whole variable domain GAGVSQSPRYKVAKRGQDVALRCDPISGHVSLFWYQQALGQGPEFLTYFQNEAQLDKSGLPSDRFFAERPEGSVSTLKIQRTQQEDSAVYLCASSLQQGGTYEQYFGPGTRLTVT.

V usage is TRBV6-2 or TRBV6-3 and J usage is TRBJ2-3; 10 bases are shared with TRBD2. The germline V gene encodes CDR1 MNHEY and CDR2 SVGEGT. The CDR3 is 17 amino acids. The trim removed 2 bases at V and 1 base at J, leaving 6 bases unmatched. CDR3 nucleotides: TGTGCCAGCAGTTACCCCAAGCTAGCGGGGGGCACAGATACGCAGTATTTT. Translated: CASSYPKLAGGTDTQYF.

The chain links TRBV4-3 to TRBJ2-2, with D maybe TRBD2 (5 bases). Trimming removed 0 bases from V and 4 bases from J, with 12 bases in between. Germline loops: CDR1 LGHNA, CDR2 YSLEER. This CDR3 contains 16 residues. CDR3 sequence (DNA): TGCGCCAGCAGCCAAGATAGAGGGCAGAGCACCGGGGAGCTGTTTTTT. As protein: CASSQDRGQSTGELFF.

The chain is built from TRBV10-3 and TRBJ1-1; possibly TRBD1 for D (5 bases). Trimming cost V 2 bases and J 10 bases, with 14 bases left between them. Germline loops: CDR1 ENHRY, CDR2 SYGVKD. The CDR3 length is 13 residues. This CDR3 is CAISEREQASAFF. DNA of the CDR3: TGTGCCATCAGTGAGCGAGAACAGGCCTCAGCTTTCTTT.

The chain is built from TRBV30 and TRBJ2-3, with 10 bases matching TRBD2. The CDR3 is 15 amino acids. Germline CDR1 GTSNPN, CDR2 SVGIG (reference sequence). The trim removed 6 bases at V and 5 bases at J, leaving 11 bases unmatched. The CDR3 loop reads CACSPASGGVDTQYF. The DNA for the CDR3 is TGTGCCTGCTCCCCGGCTAGCGGGGGCGTAGATACGCAGTATTTT.

The chain carries TRBV4-2 and TRBJ2-1; D gene uncertain. The CDR3 length is 14 residues. V lost 2 bases and J 5 bases, leaving 10 bases between the germline ends. The germline CDR1 and CDR2 sequences are LGHNA and YNFKEQ. The CDR3 nucleotides are TGTGCCAGCAGCCAAATTCCAGTAAACAATGAGCAGTTCTTC. The encoded protein is CASSQIPVNNEQFF.

The chain couples TRBV5-1 to TRBJ2-1, with 10 nucleotides matching TRBD2. Unmatched junction bases numbered 14, after V lost 1 base and J lost 7 bases. Germline CDR1 and CDR2: SGHRS and YFSETQ. CDR3 length: 18 residues. CDR3 coding DNA: TGCGCCAGCAGCTTGAGAACTAGCGGGGCGGTGCTGAAGAATGAGCAGTTCTTC. This translates into CASSLRTSGAVLKNEQFF.